The clone carrying this T cell receptor (beta chain) was counted at least ten times. V was pared by 5 bases and J by 3 bases, with 11 bases between. CDR3 size: 13 residues. Germline CDR1 is ENHRY and CDR2 is SYGVKD. The TCR beta CDR3 regions underwent amplification using RNA transcripts as the source. HTBI primers were used for first-round RT-PCR of the TCR CDR3. TCRdb reprocessed the multiplex PCR reads via MiXCR and lists one record per CDR3 protein. The table has 450,000 to 700,000 distinct CDR3 sequences, more than 45% seen once; the top ten hold roughly 19%. Uncontrolled infection, other autoimmune disease, pregnancy or lactation disqualified patients from enrolment. This entry is derived from a study of T cells in Graves' hyperthyroidism and ophthalmopathy.

The genes are TRBV10-3 and TRBJ2-7; D is perhaps TRBD1 (5 bases). The sample taken for sequencing was peripheral blood or thyroid tissue (not recorded which). The receptor comes from an adult woman with Graves' disease, either hyperthyroidism or ophthalmopathy (not recorded which). CDR3 nucleotide sequence: TGTGCCATCAGTACAGGCCCGATCTACGAGCAGTACTTC. It codes for CAISTGPIYEQYF.